This T cell receptor (beta chain) stems from a study of read filtering for tumor transcriptome and immune sequencing. On the study more broadly: Among patients, around 18 were male and more than 13 female, aged about 40 to 90 (mean about 71). Revised staging placed 8 or 9 patients in R-ISS I, roughly 17 in II, more than five in III.

This clonotype showed up many times. Its antigen is currently unknown. At the time of active disease, bone marrow was collected from every patient. Deletions cut 4 bases from V and 7 bases from J, with 16 bases between. Germline CDR1 and CDR2: SGHTA and FQGTGA. The CDR3 has 14 amino acids. From approximately 430 ng of RNA, a library with molecular barcoded alpha/delta and beta/gamma adaptors was made. TCRdb analysed the reads with MiXCR anew, one entry per CDR3 protein. The sample yields 75,000 to 90,000 distinct CDR3 sequences, 9% to 15% seen once. Overall study findings and caveats: Sorted CD138-negative bone marrow cells were not purified T cells.

The specimen sequenced was a population of CD138-negative cells sorted from bone marrow. J is TRBJ2-5 and V is TRBV7-3; possible D gene TRBD2, 7 bases. The sequence derives from a donor at least 40 years old with multiple myeloma. CDR3 in DNA: TGTGCCAGCAGCTCAACATGGGAGGGGGGGACCCAGTACTTC. Translating gives CASSSTWEGGTQYF.